This T cell receptor beta chain originates from a study of blood T cell repertoires in COVID-19. Overall study context: Collection of acute and convalescent COVID-19 samples took place in the United States, Italy and Spain.

Clinical history reported by participants formed the basis on which cohorts were assigned. The ends lost 5 bases at V and 5 bases at J; junction bases unmatched: 7. The V gene's germline CDR1 is MNHEY and CDR2 SMNVEV (reference sequence). The CDR3 spans 14 residues. Generated by immunoSEQ multiplex PCR, the TCRdb table keeps only in-frame clones and is missing some. The sample lists 150,000 to 200,000 clones; more than 75% were seen once. This sequence was found in a woman aged 45 to 65 with acute COVID-19. This chain connects TRBV27 to TRBJ2-3; 7 bases fit TRBD2. Sample: PBMCs or T cells enriched from blood (not recorded which). This CDR3 reads CASSVGGAEDTQYF. The CDR3 DNA sequence: TGTGCCAGCAGTGTGGGAGGGGCTGAAGATACGCAGTATTTT.